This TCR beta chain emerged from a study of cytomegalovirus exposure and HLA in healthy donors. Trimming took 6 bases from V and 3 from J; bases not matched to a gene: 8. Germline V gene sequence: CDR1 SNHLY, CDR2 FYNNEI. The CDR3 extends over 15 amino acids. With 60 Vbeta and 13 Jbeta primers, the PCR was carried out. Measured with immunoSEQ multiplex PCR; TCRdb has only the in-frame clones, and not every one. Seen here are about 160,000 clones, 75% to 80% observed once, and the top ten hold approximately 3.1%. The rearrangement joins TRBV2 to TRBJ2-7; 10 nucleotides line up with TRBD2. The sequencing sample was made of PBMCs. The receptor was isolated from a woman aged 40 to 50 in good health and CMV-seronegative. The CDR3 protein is CASRERGGQFYEQYF. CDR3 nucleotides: TGTGCCAGCAGGGAGCGGGGGGGCCAGTTCTACGAGCAGTACTTC.